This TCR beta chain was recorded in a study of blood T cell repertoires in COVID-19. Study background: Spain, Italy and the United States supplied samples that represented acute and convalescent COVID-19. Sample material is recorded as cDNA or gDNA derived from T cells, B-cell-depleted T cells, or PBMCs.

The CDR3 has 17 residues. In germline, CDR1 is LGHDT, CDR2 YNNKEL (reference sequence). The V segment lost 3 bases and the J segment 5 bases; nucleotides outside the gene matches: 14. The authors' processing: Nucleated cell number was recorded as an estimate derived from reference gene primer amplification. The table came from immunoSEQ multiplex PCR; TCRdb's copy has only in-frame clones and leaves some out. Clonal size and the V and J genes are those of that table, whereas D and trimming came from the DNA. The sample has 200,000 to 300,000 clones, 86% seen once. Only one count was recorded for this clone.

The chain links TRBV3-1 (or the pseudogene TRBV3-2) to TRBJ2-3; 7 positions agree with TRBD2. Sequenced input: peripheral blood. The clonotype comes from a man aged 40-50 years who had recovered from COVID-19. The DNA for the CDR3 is TGTGCCAGCAGCCAGAGTGCGAGCGGGATGCCCTTAGATACGCAGTATTTT. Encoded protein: CASSQSASGMPLDTQYF.